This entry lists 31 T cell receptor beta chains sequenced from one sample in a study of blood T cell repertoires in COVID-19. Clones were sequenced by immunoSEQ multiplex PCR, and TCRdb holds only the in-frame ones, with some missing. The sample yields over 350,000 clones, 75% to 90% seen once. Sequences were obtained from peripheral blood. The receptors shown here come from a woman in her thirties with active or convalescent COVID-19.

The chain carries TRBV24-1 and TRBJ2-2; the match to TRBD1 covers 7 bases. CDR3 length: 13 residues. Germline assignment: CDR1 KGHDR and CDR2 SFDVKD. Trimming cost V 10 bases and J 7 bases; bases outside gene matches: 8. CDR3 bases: TGTGCCACTTCGACAGGGTCGGTCGGGGAGCTGTTTTTT. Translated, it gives CATSTGSVGELFF.

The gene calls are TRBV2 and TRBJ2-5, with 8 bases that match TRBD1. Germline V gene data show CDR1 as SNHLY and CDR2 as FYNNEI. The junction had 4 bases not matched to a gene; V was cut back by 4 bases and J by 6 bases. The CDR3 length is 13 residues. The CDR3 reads CASSVGQGKTQYF. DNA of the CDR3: TGTGCCAGCAGTGTTGGACAGGGAAAGACCCAGTACTTC.

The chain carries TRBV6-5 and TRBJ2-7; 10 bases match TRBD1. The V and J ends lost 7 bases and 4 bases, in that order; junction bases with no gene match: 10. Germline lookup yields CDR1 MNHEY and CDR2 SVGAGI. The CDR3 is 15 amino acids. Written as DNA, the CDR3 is TGTGCCAGCACCGAGACCGGGACAGGGGATTACGAGCAGTACTTC. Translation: CASTETGTGDYEQYF.

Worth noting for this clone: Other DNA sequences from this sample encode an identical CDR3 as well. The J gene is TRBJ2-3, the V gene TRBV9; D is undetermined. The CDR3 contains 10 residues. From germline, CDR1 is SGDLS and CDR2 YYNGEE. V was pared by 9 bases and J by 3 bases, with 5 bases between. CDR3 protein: CATNTDTQYF. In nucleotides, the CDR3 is TGTGCCACCAATACAGATACGCAGTATTTT.

The CDR3: CASSQNLLGKGTEAFF. The CDR3 DNA follows: TGTGCCAGCAGCCAGAACCTGCTGGGGAAGGGGACTGAAGCTTTCTTT. This chain joins TRBV3-1 (or the pseudogene TRBV3-2) and TRBJ1-1, with a weak D call TRBD1 (5 bases). CDR1 and CDR2 (germline): LGHDT, YNNKEL (reference sequence). The CDR3 consists of 16 residues. V was cut by 3 bases and J by 5 bases, with 19 bases left in between.

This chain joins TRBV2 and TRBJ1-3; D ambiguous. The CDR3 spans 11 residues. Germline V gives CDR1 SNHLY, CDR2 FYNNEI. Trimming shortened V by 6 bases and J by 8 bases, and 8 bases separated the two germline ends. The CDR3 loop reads CASSLDYTIYF. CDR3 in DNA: TGTGCCAGCAGCCTAGATTACACCATATATTTT.

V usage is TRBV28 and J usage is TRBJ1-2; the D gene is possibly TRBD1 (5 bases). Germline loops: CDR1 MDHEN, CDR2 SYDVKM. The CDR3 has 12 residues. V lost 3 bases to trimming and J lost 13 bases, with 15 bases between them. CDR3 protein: CASSLRSGVSTF. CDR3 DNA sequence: TGTGCCAGCAGTTTGCGATCGGGGGTCTCCACCTTC.

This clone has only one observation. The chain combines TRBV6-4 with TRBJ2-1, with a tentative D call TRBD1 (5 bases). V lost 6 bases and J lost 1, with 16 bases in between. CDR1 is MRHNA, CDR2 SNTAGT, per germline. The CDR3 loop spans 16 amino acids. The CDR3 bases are TGTGCCAGCAGGGCCCCGACAGTTTGGTCCTACAATGAGCAGTTCTTC. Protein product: CASRAPTVWSYNEQFF.

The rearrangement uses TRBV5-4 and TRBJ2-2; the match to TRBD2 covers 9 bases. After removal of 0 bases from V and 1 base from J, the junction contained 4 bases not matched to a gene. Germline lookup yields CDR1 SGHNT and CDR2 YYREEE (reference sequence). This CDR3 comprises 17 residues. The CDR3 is CASSLEASGVNTGELFF. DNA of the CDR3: TGTGCCAGCAGCTTGGAGGCTAGCGGGGTGAACACCGGGGAGCTGTTTTTT.

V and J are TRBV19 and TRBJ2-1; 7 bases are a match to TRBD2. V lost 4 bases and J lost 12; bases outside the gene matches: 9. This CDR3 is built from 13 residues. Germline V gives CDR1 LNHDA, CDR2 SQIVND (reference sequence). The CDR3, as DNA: TGTGCCAGTAGTACCATCGACTCGGGAGGGCAGTTCTTC. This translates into CASSTIDSGGQFF. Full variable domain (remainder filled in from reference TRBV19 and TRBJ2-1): DGGITQSPKYLFRKEGQNVTLSCEQNLNHDAMYWYRQDPGQGLRLIYYSQIVNDFQKGDIAEGYSVSREKKESFPLTVTSAQKNPTAFYLCASSTIDSGGQFFGPGTRLTVL.

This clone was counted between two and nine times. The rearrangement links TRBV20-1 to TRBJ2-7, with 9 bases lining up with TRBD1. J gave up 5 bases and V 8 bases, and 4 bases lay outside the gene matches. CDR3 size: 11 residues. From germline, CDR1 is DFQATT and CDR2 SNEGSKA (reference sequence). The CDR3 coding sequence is TGCAGTCCTGGACAGGGGAACGAGCAGTACTTC. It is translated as CSPGQGNEQYF.

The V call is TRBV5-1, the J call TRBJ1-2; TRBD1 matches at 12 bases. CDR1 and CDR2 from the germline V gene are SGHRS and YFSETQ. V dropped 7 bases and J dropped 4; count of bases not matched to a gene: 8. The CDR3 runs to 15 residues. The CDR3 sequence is CASQAGTGGVYGYTF. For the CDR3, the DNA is TGCGCCAGCCAAGCCGGGACAGGGGGCGTCTATGGCTACACCTTC.

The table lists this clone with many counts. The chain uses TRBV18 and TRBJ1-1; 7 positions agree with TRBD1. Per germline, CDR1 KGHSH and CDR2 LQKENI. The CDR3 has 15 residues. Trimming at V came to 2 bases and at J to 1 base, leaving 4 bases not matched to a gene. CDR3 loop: CASSPSEGANTEAFF. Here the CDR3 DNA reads TGTGCCAGCTCACCAAGTGAGGGGGCGAACACTGAAGCTTTCTTT.

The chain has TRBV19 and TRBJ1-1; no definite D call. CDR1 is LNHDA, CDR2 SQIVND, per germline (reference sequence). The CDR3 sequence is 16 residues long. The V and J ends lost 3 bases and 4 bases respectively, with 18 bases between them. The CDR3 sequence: CASSILGAIEVTEAFF. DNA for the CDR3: TGTGCCAGTAGTATCCTCGGCGCTATAGAGGTCACTGAAGCTTTCTTT.

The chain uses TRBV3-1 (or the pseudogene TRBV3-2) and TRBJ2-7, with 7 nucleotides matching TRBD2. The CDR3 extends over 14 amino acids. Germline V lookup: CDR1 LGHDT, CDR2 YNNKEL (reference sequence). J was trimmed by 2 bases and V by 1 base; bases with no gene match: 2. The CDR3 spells CASSQVRGAYEQYF. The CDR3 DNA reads TGTGCCAGCAGCCAAGTACGGGGGGCCTACGAGCAGTACTTC.

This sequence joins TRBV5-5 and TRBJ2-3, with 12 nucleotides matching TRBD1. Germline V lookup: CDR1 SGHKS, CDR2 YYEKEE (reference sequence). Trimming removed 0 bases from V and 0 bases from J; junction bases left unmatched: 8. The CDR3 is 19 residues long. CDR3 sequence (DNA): TGTGCCAGCAGCTTGGAGGGAACGGGACAGGGGGCTAGCACAGATACGCAGTATTTT. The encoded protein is CASSLEGTGQGASTDTQYF.

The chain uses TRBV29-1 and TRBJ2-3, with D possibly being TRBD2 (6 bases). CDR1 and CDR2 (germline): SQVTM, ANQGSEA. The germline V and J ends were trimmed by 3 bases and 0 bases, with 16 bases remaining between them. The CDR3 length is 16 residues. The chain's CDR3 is CSVESARESSTDTQYF. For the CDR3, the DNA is TGCAGCGTTGAGAGTGCGCGGGAATCTAGCACAGATACGCAGTATTTT.

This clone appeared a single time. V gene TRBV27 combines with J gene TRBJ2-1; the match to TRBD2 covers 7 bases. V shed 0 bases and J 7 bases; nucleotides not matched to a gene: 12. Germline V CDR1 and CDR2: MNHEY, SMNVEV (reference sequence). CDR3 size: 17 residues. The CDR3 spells CASSLSPSLAGVNEQFF. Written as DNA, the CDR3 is TGTGCCAGCAGTTTATCCCCTAGCTTGGCGGGAGTTAATGAGCAGTTCTTC.

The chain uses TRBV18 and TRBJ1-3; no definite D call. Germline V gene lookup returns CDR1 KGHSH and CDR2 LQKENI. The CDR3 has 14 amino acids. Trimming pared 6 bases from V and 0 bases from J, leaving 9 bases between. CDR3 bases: TGTGCCAGCTCGCCAGAGGCCTCTGGAAACACCATATATTTT. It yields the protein CASSPEASGNTIYF.

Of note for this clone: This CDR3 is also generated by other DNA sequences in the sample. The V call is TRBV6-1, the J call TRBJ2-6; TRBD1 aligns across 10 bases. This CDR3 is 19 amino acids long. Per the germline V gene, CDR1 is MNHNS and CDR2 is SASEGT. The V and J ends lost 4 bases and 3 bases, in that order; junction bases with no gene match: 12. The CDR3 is CASSVRTGGMTGGANVLTF. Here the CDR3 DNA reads TGTGCCAGCAGTGTCCGGACAGGGGGGATGACGGGTGGGGCCAACGTCCTGACTTTC.

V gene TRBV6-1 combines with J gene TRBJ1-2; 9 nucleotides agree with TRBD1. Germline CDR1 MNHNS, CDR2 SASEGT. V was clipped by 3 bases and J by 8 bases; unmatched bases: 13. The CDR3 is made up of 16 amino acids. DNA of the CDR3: TGTGCCAGCAGTGACGAAGGCTTGGGACAGGGTAAAGGCTACACCTTC. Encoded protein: CASSDEGLGQGKGYTF.

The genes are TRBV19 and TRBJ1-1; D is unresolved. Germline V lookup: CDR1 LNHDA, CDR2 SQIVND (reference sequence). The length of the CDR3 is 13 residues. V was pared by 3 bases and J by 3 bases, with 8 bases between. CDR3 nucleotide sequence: TGTGCCAGTAGTATCGGTACGTACACTGAAGCTTTCTTT. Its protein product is CASSIGTYTEAFF.

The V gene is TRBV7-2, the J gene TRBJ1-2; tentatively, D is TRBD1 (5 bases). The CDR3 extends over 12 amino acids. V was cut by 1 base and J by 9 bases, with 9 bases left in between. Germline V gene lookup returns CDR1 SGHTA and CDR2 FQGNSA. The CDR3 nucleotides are TGTGCCAGCAGCTTAGAGGCAGGGAGCTACACCTTC. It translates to CASSLEAGSYTF. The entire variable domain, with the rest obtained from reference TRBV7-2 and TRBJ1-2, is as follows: GAGVSQSPSNKVTEKGKDVELRCDPISGHTALYWYRQSLGQGLEFLIYFQGNSAPDKSGLPSDRFSAERTGGSVSTLTIQRTQQEDSAVYLCASSLEAGSYTFGSGTRLTVV.

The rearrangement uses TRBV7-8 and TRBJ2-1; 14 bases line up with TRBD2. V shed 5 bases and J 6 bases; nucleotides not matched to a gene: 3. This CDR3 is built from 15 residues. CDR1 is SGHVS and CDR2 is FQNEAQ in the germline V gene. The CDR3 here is CASSLGTSGSNEQFF. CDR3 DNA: TGTGCCAGCAGCCTCGGGACTAGCGGGAGCAATGAGCAGTTCTTC.

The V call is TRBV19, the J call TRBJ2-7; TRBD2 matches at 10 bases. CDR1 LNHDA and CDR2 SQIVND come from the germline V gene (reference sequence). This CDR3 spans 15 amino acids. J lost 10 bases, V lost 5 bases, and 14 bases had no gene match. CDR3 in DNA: TGTGCCAGTAGTCCCGACAGGGGACTAGCGCGAACCCAGTACTTC. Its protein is CASSPDRGLARTQYF.

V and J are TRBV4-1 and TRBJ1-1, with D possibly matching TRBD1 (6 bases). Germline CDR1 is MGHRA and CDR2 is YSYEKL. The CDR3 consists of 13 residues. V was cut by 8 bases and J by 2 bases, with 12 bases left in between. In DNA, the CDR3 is TGCGCCAGCTGCCGGACAGTAAACACTGAAGCTTTCTTT. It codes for CASCRTVNTEAFF.

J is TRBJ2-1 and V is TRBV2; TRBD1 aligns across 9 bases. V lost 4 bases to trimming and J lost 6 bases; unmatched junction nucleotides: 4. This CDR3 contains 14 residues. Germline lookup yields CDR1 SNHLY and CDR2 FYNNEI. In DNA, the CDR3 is TGTGCCAGCAGTGTTGGGACAGGGACCAATGAGCAGTTCTTC. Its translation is CASSVGTGTNEQFF.

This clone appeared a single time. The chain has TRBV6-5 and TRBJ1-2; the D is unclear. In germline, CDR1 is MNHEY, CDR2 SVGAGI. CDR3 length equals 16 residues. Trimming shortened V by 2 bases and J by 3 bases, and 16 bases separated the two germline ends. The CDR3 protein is CASSYGLSPFYYGYTF. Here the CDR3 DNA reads TGTGCCAGCAGTTACGGGCTCAGCCCGTTCTACTATGGCTACACCTTC.

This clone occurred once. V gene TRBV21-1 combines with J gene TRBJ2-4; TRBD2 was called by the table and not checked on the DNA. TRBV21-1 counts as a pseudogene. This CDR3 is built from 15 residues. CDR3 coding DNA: TGTGCCAGCACCTCCAGGGAGGTAGCCAAAAACATTCAGTACTTC. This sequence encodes CASTSREVAKNIQYF.

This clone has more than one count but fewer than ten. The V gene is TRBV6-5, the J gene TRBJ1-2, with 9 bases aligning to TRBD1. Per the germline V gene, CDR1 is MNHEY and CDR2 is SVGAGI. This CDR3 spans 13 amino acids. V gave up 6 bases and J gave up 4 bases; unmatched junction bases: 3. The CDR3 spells CASRETGGYGYTF. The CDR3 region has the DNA TGTGCCAGCAGGGAGACAGGGGGCTATGGCTACACCTTC.

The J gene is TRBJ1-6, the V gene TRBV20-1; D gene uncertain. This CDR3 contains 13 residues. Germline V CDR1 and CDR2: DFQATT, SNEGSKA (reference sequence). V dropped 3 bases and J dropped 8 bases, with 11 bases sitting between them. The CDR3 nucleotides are TGCAGTGCTAGTAGTTGGAGGGATTCACCCCTCCACTTT. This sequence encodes CSASSWRDSPLHF.